Presented here are 14 T cell receptor beta chains from one specimen sequenced in a study of blood T cell repertoires in COVID-19 (dated by TCRdb to 2018 to 2020). The library came from the immunoSEQ multiplex PCR assay. This immuneACCESS table, as held by TCRdb, lists in-frame sequences with V and J called but not all clones. Of the missing ones, under half trace to an unresolved V gene in checked studies; the others have no known cause. In this sample the table shows about 110,000 clones, 75% to 90% of which occur a single time. Of the sample, about 5.5% is held by the ten largest clones. The sequencing input was peripheral blood. Source of these receptors: a woman in her sixties with COVID-19, enrolled during active disease.

This sequence joins TRBV29-1 and TRBJ1-3; D possibly corresponds to TRBD1 (6 bases). Germline V gives CDR1 SQVTM, CDR2 ANQGSEA. Trimming shortened V by 3 bases and J by 0 bases, and 12 bases separated the two germline ends. This CDR3 region has 15 residues. CDR3 loop: CSVERGGPSGNTIYF. The CDR3 DNA sequence: TGCAGCGTTGAGAGGGGGGGCCCCTCTGGAAACACCATATATTTT. The whole variable domain, filled in from reference TRBV29-1 and TRBJ1-3, reads SAVISQKPSRDICQRGTSLTIQCQVDSQVTMMFWYRQQPGQSLTLIATANQGSEATYESGFVIDKFPISRPNLTFSTLTVSNMSPEDSSIYLCSVERGGPSGNTIYFGEGSWLTVV.

The genes are TRBV9 and TRBJ2-7; 9 nucleotides agree with TRBD1. The junction had 8 bases not matched to a gene; V was cut back by 3 bases and J by 4 bases. The germline CDR1 and CDR2 sequences are SGDLS and YYNGEE. The CDR3 extends over 15 amino acids. Here the CDR3 reads CASSAPGQGHYEQYF. The DNA for the CDR3 is TGTGCCAGCAGCGCCCCGGGACAGGGCCATTACGAGCAGTACTTC.

This rearrangement joins TRBV2 to TRBJ2-1; TRBD1 matches at 11 bases. Trimming removed 5 bases from V and 0 bases from J; junction bases left unmatched: 18. Germline-derived CDR1 and CDR2 are SNHLY and FYNNEI. This CDR3 is 21 amino acids long. The CDR3 DNA reads TGTGCCAGCAGTCGCCCCGATCCGGGACAGGGGGATAGAAGCTCCTACAATGAGCAGTTCTTC. Translated, it gives CASSRPDPGQGDRSSYNEQFF.

The table lists this clone with a count of one. CDR3 sequence (DNA): TGTGCCAGCAGCTTAGGACGAGGAAACACTGAAGCTTTCTTT. Residues: CASSLGRGNTEAFF. The V and J genes are TRBV7-6 and TRBJ1-1, with no clear D. This CDR3 is 14 amino acids long. Trimming took 1 base from V and 2 from J, leaving 8 bases between them. The germline CDR1 and CDR2 sequences are SGHVS and FNYEAQ.

This clone came up once. The chain combines TRBV7-9 with TRBJ1-1; 7 nucleotides line up with TRBD1. Germline V lookup: CDR1 SEHNR, CDR2 FQNEAQ (reference sequence). This CDR3 comprises 12 residues. V dropped 3 bases and J dropped 11; count of bases not matched to a gene: 6. The CDR3: CASSFTGEAAFF. The CDR3 DNA follows: TGTGCCAGCAGCTTTACAGGGGAAGCGGCTTTCTTT.

The rearrangement uses TRBV2 and TRBJ1-1; no clear D. Trimming took 6 bases from V and 2 from J, leaving 13 bases between them. Germline lookup yields CDR1 SNHLY and CDR2 FYNNEI. There are 14 residues in the CDR3. CDR3: CASSVGRGNTEAFF. DNA for the CDR3: TGTGCCAGCAGCGTGGGCCGGGGTAACACTGAAGCTTTCTTT.

The rearrangement joins TRBV18 to TRBJ1-4, with unresolved D. Trimming pared 1 base from V and 4 bases from J, leaving 13 bases between. There are 16 residues in the CDR3. CDR1 and CDR2 from the germline V gene are KGHSH and LQKENI. CDR3 residues: CASSPQEAGVNEKLFF. CDR3 DNA sequence: TGTGCCAGCTCACCACAGGAGGCTGGGGTTAATGAAAAACTGTTTTTT.

The rearrangement links TRBV5-1 to TRBJ2-3; 8 bases fit TRBD2. V lost 3 bases and J lost 8; bases outside the gene matches: 14. CDR3 length: 16 amino acids. Germline V gives CDR1 SGHRS, CDR2 YFSETQ. CDR3 coding DNA: TGCGCCAGCAGCTCGGAAACGGGACTAGGAGGGCGTACGCAGTATTTT. Its translation: CASSSETGLGGRTQYF.

The V and J genes are TRBV7-3 and TRBJ2-3; 12 positions agree with TRBD2. The J segment lost 1 base and the V segment lost 1 base, leaving 0 bases of the junction unmatched. The CDR3 loop spans 16 amino acids. CDR1 is SGHTA, CDR2 FQGTGA, per germline. The CDR3 loop reads CASSLRLAGGTDTQYF. DNA for the CDR3: TGTGCCAGCAGCTTAAGACTAGCGGGGGGCACAGATACGCAGTATTTT.

The CDR3 nucleotides read TGTGCCAGCAGTTATCGAGACAGGGGCTATGGCTACACCTTC. Its translation: CASSYRDRGYGYTF. This chain joins TRBV6-2 or TRBV6-3 and TRBJ1-2, with 8 bases matching TRBD1. CDR1 and CDR2 (germline): MNHEY, SVGEGT. V was clipped by 3 bases and J by 4 bases; unmatched bases: 4. The CDR3 sequence is 14 residues long.

The chain couples TRBV7-9 to TRBJ1-3; no clear D gene. This CDR3 is built from 15 residues. Germline assignment: CDR1 SEHNR and CDR2 FQNEAQ (reference sequence). V was pared by 5 bases and J by 0 bases, with 11 bases between. The CDR3 sequence is CASSKSADSGNTIYF. The CDR3 DNA reads TGTGCCAGCAGCAAAAGCGCAGACTCTGGAAACACCATATATTTT.

The chain has TRBV3-1 (or the pseudogene TRBV3-2) and TRBJ2-7; 8 nucleotides agree with TRBD2. The CDR3 is 14 residues long. Germline values: CDR1 LGHDT, CDR2 YNNKEL (reference sequence). The V and J ends lost 4 bases and 2 bases, in that order; junction bases with no gene match: 4. The CDR3 DNA is TGTGCCAGCAGCCTAACGGGACTAGCCTACGAGCAGTACTTC. Residues: CASSLTGLAYEQYF.

V is TRBV10-1 and J is TRBJ1-6; 7 positions match TRBD1. The CDR3 contains 17 residues. Germline V gives CDR1 WNHNN, CDR2 SYGVQD (reference sequence). V shed 6 bases, J shed 2 bases, and the junction held 10 bases outside the gene matches. The CDR3: CASSPLQGRPYNSPLHF. CDR3 nucleotides: TGCGCCAGCAGCCCGCTACAGGGGAGGCCCTATAATTCACCCCTCCACTTT.

The V and J genes are TRBV27 and TRBJ1-1; the D is unclear. The CDR3 is 15 residues long. Trimming removed 3 bases at V and 0 bases at J, with 11 bases between. Germline loops: CDR1 MNHEY, CDR2 SMNVEV (reference sequence). The CDR3 DNA reads TGTGCCAGCAGTTTTTACGGGGAGATGAACACTGAAGCTTTCTTT. This gives the protein CASSFYGEMNTEAFF.